Below are 7 T cell receptor beta chains sequenced from a single sample in a study of blood T cell repertoires in COVID-19. The assay was immunoSEQ multiplex PCR, and TCRdb's table has in-frame clones only and misses some. The data contain 150,000 to 180,000 clones, roughly 89% of them singletons. The specimen was peripheral blood. The origin of the receptors is a man in his fifties or sixties with acute or convalescent COVID-19.

V and J are TRBV15 and TRBJ1-5; D gene uncertain. The germline V gene has CDR1 LNHNV and CDR2 YYDKDF (reference sequence). Between the trimmed V and J ends, which lost 0 bases and 3 bases, there was a span of 6 bases. The CDR3 is 14 amino acids. CDR3 in amino acids: CATSRENFNQPQHF. The DNA for the CDR3 is TGTGCCACCAGCAGAGAAAACTTCAATCAGCCCCAGCATTTT.

This clone has a single count. The rearrangement joins TRBV28 to TRBJ2-7; 8 bases line up with TRBD1. CDR1 is MDHEN and CDR2 is SYDVKM in the germline V gene. CDR3 length: 14 amino acids. With 10 bases clipped from V and 3 bases from J, the junction kept 11 bases outside the gene matches. CDR3 DNA sequence: TGTGCCACCCTAGGCAGGGGGCCTTACTACGAGCAGTACGTC. Translating it yields CATLGRGPYYEQYV.

The chain combines TRBV6-5 with TRBJ2-5; a possible D gene is TRBD1 (5 bases). V lost 0 bases to trimming and J lost 3 bases, with 5 bases between them. This CDR3 has 13 residues. Germline CDR1 is MNHEY and CDR2 is SVGAGI. CDR3 loop: CASSYSTEETQYF. The DNA for the CDR3 is TGTGCCAGCAGTTACTCGACAGAAGAGACCCAGTACTTC.

The chain couples TRBV19 to TRBJ2-1; 11 bases fit TRBD2. V shed 6 bases and J 2 bases; nucleotides not matched to a gene: 6. The CDR3 sequence is 16 residues long. Germline assignment: CDR1 LNHDA and CDR2 SQIVND (reference sequence). In nucleotides, the CDR3 is TGTGCCAGTAGCAATGTAGCGGGAGGGCCCTACAATGAGCAGTTCTTC. This encodes CASSNVAGGPYNEQFF.

In its sample, this clone was seen once. This specimen includes other DNA sequences encoding the same CDR3. The V and J genes are TRBV19 and TRBJ1-5; TRBD1 matches at 7 bases. J lost 2 bases, V lost 6 bases, and 4 bases had no gene match. This CDR3 is 14 amino acids long. The V gene's germline CDR1 is LNHDA and CDR2 SQIVND (reference sequence). The CDR3 bases are TGTGCCAGTAGCGGAACAGGGGGCAATCAGCCCCAGCATTTT. The encoded protein is CASSGTGGNQPQHF.

The rearrangement uses TRBV6-5 and TRBJ1-2; D gene uncertain. Germline CDR1 is MNHEY and CDR2 is SVGAGI. Trimming pared 7 bases from V and 8 bases from J, leaving 11 bases between. CDR3 length equals 11 residues. DNA for the CDR3: TGTGCCAGCATGGGCAGCGGGGGCTACACCTTC. It translates to CASMGSGGYTF.

This chain joins TRBV27 and TRBJ1-2; 10 bases are a match to TRBD1. The CDR3 runs to 17 residues. Germline V lookup: CDR1 MNHEY, CDR2 SMNVEV (reference sequence). V dropped 2 bases and J dropped 4; count of bases not matched to a gene: 10. The CDR3 region has the DNA TGTGCCAGCAGTTTAGGGTCAGGACAGGGGGGTTTCTATGGCTACACCTTC. It is translated as CASSLGSGQGGFYGYTF.